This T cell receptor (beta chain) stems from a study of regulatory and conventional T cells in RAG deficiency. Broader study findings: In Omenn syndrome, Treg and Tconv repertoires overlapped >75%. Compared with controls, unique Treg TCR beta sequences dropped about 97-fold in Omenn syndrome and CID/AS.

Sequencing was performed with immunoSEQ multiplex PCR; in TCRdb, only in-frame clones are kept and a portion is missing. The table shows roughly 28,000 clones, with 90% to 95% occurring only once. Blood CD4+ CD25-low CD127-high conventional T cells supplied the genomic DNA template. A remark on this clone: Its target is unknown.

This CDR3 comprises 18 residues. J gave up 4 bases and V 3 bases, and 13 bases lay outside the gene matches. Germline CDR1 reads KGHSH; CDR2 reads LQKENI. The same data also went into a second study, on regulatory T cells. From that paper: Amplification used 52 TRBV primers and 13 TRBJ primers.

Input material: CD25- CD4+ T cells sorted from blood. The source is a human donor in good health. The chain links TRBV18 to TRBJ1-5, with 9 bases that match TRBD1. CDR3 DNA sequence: TGTGCCAGCTCACCTTACCCGACAGGGGGGAATAAAAATCAGCCCCAGCATTTT. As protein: CASSPYPTGGNKNQPQHF.